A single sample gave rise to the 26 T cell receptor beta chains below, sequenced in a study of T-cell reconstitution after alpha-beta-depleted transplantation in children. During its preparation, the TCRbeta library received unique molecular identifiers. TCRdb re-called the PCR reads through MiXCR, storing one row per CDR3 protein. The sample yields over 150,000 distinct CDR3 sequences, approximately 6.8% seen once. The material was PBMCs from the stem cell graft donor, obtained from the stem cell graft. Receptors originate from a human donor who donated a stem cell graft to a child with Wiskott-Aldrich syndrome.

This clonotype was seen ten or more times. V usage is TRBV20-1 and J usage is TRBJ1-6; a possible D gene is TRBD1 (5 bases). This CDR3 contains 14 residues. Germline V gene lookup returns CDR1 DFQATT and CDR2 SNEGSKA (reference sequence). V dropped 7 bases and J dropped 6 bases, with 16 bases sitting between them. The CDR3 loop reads CSGDGGAGNSPLHF. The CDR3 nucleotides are TGCAGTGGGGACGGTGGGGCGGGTAATTCACCCCTCCACTTT.

CDR3: CASSSTGFTGELFF. CDR3 DNA sequence: TGTGCCAGCAGCTCTACAGGGTTCACCGGGGAGCTGTTTTTT. The V call is TRBV7-7, the J call TRBJ2-2, with TRBD1 as a possible D gene (6 bases). The V gene's germline CDR1 is SSHAT and CDR2 FNYEAQ (reference sequence). The CDR3 sequence is 14 residues long. Deletions cut 4 bases from V and 4 bases from J, with 10 bases between.

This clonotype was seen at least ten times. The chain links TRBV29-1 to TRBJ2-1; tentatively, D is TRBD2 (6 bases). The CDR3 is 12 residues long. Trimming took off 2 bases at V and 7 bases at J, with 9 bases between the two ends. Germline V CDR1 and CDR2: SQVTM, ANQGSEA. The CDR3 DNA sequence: TGCAGCGTTGAAAAGCGGGTGAATGAGCAGTTCTTC. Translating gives CSVEKRVNEQFF.

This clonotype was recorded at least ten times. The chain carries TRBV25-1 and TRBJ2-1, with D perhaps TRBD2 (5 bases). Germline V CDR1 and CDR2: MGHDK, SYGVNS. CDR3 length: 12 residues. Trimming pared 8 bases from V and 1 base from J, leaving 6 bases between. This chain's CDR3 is CASGRSYNEQFF. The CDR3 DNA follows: TGTGCCAGCGGGAGATCCTACAATGAGCAGTTCTTC. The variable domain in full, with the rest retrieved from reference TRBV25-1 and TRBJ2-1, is EADIYQTPRYLVIGTGKKITLECSQTMGHDKMYWYQQDPGMELHLIHYSYGVNSTEKGDLSSESTVSRIRTEHFPLTLESARPSHTSQYLCASGRSYNEQFFGPGTRLTVL.

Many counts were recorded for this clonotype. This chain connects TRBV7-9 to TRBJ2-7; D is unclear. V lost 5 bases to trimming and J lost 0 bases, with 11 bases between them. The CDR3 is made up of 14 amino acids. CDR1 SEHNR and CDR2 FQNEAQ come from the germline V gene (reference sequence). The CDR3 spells CASSVDSYSYEQYF. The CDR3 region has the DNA TGTGCCAGCAGCGTCGACTCGTACTCCTACGAGCAGTACTTC. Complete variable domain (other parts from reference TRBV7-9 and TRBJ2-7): DTGVSQNPRHKITKRGQNVTFRCDPISEHNRLYWYRQTLGQGPEFLTYFQNEAQLEKSRLLSDRFSAERPKGSFSTLEIQRTEQGDSAMYLCASSVDSYSYEQYFGPGTRLTVT.

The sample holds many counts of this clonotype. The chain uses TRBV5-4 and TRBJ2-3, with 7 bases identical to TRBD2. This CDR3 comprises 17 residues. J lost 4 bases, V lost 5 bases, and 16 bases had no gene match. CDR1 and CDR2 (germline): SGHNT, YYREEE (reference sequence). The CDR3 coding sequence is TGTGCCAGCAGACCTGGTGGGGCGGGGGACCACTCAGATACGCAGTATTTT. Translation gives CASRPGGAGDHSDTQYF.

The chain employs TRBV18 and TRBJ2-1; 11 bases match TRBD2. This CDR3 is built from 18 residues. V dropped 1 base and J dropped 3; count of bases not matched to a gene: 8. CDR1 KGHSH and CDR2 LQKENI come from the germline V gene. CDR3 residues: CASSPLAGGPLDYNEQFF. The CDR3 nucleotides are TGTGCCAGCTCACCACTAGCGGGAGGGCCCTTAGACTACAATGAGCAGTTCTTC.

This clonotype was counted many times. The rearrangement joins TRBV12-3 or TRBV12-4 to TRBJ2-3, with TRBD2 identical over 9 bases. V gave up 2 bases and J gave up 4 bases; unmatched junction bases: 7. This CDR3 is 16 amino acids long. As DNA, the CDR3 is TGTGCCAGCAGTTTAATCGCTAGCGGGAAACCAGATACGCAGTATTTT. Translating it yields CASSLIASGKPDTQYF.

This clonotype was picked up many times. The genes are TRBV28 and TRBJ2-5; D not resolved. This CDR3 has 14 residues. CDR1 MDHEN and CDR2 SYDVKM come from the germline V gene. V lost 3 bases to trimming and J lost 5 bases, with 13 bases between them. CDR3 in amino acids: CASSLSGSSETQYF. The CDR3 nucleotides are TGTGCCAGCAGTTTGTCCGGTAGCTCGGAGACCCAGTACTTC.

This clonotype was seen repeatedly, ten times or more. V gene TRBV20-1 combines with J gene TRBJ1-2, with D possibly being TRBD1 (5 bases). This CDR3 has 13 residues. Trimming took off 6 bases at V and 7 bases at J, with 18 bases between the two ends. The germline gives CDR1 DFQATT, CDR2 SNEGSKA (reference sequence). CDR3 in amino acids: CSARRDLLGGYTF. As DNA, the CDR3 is TGCAGTGCCAGGAGGGACCTCCTCGGTGGCTACACCTTC.

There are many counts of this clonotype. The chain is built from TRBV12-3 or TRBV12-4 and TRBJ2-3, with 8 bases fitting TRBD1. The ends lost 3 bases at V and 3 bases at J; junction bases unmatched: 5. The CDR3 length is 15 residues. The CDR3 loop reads CASSFGQGRTDTQYF. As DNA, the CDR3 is TGTGCCAGCAGTTTTGGACAGGGAAGGACAGATACGCAGTATTTT.

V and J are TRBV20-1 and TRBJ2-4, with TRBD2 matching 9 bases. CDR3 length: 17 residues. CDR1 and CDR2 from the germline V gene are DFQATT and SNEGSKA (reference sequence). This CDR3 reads CCAGGGGAILAKNIQYF. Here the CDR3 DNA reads TGCTGCGCCGGGGGCGGGGGGGCGATTTTAGCCAAAAACATTCAGTACTTC.

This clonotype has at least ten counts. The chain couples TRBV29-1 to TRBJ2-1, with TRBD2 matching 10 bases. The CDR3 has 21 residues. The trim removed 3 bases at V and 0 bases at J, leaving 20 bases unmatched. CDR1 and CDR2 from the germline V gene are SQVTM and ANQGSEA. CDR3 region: CSVESLRGLAGVPSSYNEQFF. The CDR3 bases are TGCAGCGTTGAGTCATTACGGGGGCTAGCGGGGGTTCCTAGCTCCTACAATGAGCAGTTCTTC.

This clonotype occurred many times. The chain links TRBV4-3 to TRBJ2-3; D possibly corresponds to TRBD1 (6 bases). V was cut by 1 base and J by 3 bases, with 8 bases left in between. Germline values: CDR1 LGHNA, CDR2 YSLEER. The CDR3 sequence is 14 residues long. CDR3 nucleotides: TGCGCCAGCAGCCAAGTCCAGGGGACAGATACGCAGTATTTT. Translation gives CASSQVQGTDTQYF.

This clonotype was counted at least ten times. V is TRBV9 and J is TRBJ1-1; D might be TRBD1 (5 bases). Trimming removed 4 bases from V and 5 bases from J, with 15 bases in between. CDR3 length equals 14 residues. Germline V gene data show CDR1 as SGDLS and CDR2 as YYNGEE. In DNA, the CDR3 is TGTGCCAGCAGCCTCACTTTGCGGGGGACTGAAGCTTTCTTT. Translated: CASSLTLRGTEAFF. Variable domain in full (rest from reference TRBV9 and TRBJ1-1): DSGVTQTPKHLITATGQRVTLRCSPRSGDLSVYWYQQSLDQGLQFLIQYYNGEERAKGNILERFSAQQFPDLHSELNLSSLELGDSALYFCASSLTLRGTEAFFGQGTRLTVV.

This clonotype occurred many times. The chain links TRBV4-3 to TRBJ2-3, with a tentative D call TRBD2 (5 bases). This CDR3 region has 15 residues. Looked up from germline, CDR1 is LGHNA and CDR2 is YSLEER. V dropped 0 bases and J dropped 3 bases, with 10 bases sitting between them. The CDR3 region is CASSQETGYTDTQYF. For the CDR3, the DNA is TGCGCCAGCAGCCAAGAGACGGGATATACAGATACGCAGTATTTT.

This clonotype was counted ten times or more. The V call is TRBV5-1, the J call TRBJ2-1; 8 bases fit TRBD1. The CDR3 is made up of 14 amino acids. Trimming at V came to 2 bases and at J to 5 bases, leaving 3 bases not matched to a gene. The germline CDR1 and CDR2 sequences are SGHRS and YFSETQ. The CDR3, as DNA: TGCGCCAGCAGCTTCGAGGGACAGGACAATGAGCAGTTCTTC. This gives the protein CASSFEGQDNEQFF.

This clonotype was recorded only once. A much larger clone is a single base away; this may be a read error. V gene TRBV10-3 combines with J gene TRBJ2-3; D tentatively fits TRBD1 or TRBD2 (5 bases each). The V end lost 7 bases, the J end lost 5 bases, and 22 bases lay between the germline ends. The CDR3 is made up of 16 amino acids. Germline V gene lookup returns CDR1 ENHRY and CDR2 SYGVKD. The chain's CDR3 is CAIKPGTRERIDTQYF. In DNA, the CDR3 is TGTGCCATCAAACCCGGGACCCGCGAGAGGATAGATACGCAGTATTTT.

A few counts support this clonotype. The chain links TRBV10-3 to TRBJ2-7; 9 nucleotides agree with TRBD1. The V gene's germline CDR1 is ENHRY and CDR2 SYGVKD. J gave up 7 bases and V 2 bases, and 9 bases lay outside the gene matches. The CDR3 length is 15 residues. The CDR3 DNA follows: TGTGCCATCAGTGAGCCCGGGACAGGGAGTTCGGAGCAGTACTTC. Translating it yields CAISEPGTGSSEQYF.

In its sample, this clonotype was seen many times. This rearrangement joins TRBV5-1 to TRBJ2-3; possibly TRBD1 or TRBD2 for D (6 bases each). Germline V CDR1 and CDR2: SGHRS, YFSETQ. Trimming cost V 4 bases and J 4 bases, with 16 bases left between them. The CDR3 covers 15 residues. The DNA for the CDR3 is TGCGCCAGCAGCGTGGAGGGGGTCAGCCCAGATACGCAGTATTTT. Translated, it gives CASSVEGVSPDTQYF.

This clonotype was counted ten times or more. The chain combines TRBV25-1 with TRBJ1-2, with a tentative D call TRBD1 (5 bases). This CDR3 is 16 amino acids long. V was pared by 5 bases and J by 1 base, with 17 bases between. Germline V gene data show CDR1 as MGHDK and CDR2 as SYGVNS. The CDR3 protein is CASSMGGAGNNYGYTF. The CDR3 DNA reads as TGTGCCAGCAGTATGGGTGGGGCAGGAAATAACTATGGCTACACCTTC.

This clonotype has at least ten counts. CDR3 amino acids: CATSATTGGTRSTEAFF. CDR3 coding DNA: TGTGCCACCAGTGCCACGACAGGGGGGACGCGGAGCACTGAAGCTTTCTTT. The rearrangement joins TRBV24-1 to TRBJ1-1, with 9 nucleotides matching TRBD1. V was clipped by 5 bases and J by 4 bases; unmatched bases: 13. CDR1 is KGHDR, CDR2 SFDVKD, per germline. This CDR3 has 17 amino acids.

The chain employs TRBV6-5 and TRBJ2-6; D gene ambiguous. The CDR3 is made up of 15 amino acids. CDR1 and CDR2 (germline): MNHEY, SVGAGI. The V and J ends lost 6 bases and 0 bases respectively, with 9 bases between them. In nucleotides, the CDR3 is TGTGCCAGCAGGGCTCGGCCCTCTGGGGCCAACGTCCTGACTTTC. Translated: CASRARPSGANVLTF.

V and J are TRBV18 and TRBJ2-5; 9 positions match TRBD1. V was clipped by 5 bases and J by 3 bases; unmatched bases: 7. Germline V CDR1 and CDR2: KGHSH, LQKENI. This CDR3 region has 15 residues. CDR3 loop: CASSSSRDREETQYF. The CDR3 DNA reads TGTGCCAGCTCATCGTCCCGGGACAGGGAAGAGACCCAGTACTTC.

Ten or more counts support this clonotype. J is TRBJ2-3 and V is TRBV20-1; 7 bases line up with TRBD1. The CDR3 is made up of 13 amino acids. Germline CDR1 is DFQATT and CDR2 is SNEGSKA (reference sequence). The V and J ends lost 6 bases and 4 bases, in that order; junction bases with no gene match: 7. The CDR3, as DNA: TGCAGTGCCCTCGACAGGGTCCCAGATACGCAGTATTTT. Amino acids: CSALDRVPDTQYF.

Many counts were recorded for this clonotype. CDR3 residues: CATSGLSGYGYTF. The CDR3 bases are TGTGCCACCTCGGGACTCTCTGGTTATGGCTACACCTTC. V usage is TRBV12-3 or TRBV12-4 and J usage is TRBJ1-2; the D gene is possibly TRBD1 (5 bases). CDR3 length equals 13 residues. The ends were cut back, 10 bases at V and 5 bases at J, with 17 bases in the middle.